The TCR beta chain under discussion was sequenced for a study of radiotherapy plus CTLA-4 blockade in lung cancer. For the study at large: The study recorded objective responses in roughly 18% of patients and disease control in approximately 29%.

The CDR3 sequence is 15 residues long. V was clipped by 4 bases and J by 9 bases; unmatched bases: 11. Germline V CDR1 and CDR2: MNHEY, SMNVEV (reference sequence). A remark on this clone: Other nucleotide sequences from this sample produce the same CDR3.

The data were produced by immunoSEQ multiplex PCR, yet TCRdb's version contains in-frame clones alone and is incomplete. The sample includes 84,000 or so clones, around 81% seen only once; the top ten take roughly 14%. The chain links TRBV27 to TRBJ2-1, with 8 bases identical to TRBD1. The material was peripheral blood, obtained from a patient treated with radiotherapy plus ipilimumab. This receptor was obtained from a human donor with non-small cell lung cancer that progressed on radiotherapy plus ipilimumab. The CDR3, as DNA: TGTGCCAGCAGTTGGACGCCGCACACAGGGGGTGAGCAGTTCTTC. It encodes CASSWTPHTGGEQFF.